This T cell receptor beta chain stems from a study of CD8 T cells in ankylosing spondylitis. Study conclusions and caveats: Clones that were linked to disease were CD8+ and were relatively rare in peripheral blood. Past studies reported some motif variants in reactive arthritis synovial fluid and blood. The study looked at matched synovial fluid samples from ankylosing spondylitis patients. Disease-linked clones were reported to be significantly enriched there. A TCR beta motif of fewer than ten highly homologous variants appeared characteristic of ankylosing spondylitis blood.

From the 5' RACE reads, TCRdb called clonotypes with MiXCR, one entry per CDR3 protein. The table includes more than 500,000 distinct CDR3 sequences, about 5.4% detected once. The CDR3 loop spans 14 amino acids. The V end was cut by 5 bases, the J end by 5 bases, with 18 bases between. Germline V gene lookup returns CDR1 DFQATT and CDR2 SNEGSKA (reference sequence). This clonotype occurred many times. Its antigen is still unknown. Sequencing was carried out using blood, either unsorted or a sorted T cell fraction (not recorded which). The V call is TRBV20-1, the J call TRBJ1-1, with a tentative D call TRBD1 (6 bases). The source is a male donor with ankylosing spondylitis. CDR3: CSARGWGLETEAFF. The CDR3 DNA follows: TGCAGTGCTCGGGGCTGGGGGCTAGAAACTGAAGCTTTCTTT.